The 11 T cell receptor beta chains in this list originate from one sample, sequenced in a study of technical replicates of blood from several donors. Measured with immunoSEQ multiplex PCR; TCRdb has only the in-frame clones, and not every one. Of approximately 59,000 clones in the sample, around 87% were seen once. The sequenced material came from PBMCs. Receptors originate from a human donor in good health. Some clones in this sample may be carry-over from other donors' samples.

The chain is built from TRBV10-3 and TRBJ2-5; weak D call: TRBD1 (5 bases). Germline CDR1 and CDR2: ENHRY and SYGVKD. Trimming left V 7 bases short and J 5 bases short, with 11 bases between. The CDR3 spans 12 residues. The CDR3 loop is CAINLGRETQYF. The CDR3 DNA sequence: TGTGCCATCAATCTGGGGCGGGAGACCCAGTACTTC.

This clone has more than one count but fewer than ten. V is TRBV10-3 and J is TRBJ1-1; 8 bases line up with TRBD1. Germline CDR1 and CDR2: ENHRY and SYGVKD. The CDR3 is made up of 13 amino acids. The V segment lost 11 bases and the J segment 4 bases; nucleotides outside the gene matches: 9. CDR3 sequence (DNA): TGTGCCTGTAAAGGGCAGGGGGCCACTGAAGCTTTCTTT. Residues: CACKGQGATEAFF.

This clone was seen a few times. The chain carries TRBV9 and TRBJ1-1; D unclear. This CDR3 is built from 14 residues. Trimming removed 3 bases at V and 0 bases at J, with 9 bases between. The germline V gene encodes CDR1 SGDLS and CDR2 YYNGEE. The CDR3 region is CASSARGVNTEAFF. For the CDR3, the DNA is TGTGCCAGCAGCGCCCGCGGTGTGAACACTGAAGCTTTCTTT.

The genes are TRBV30 and TRBJ1-4; perhaps TRBD1 as D (5 bases). The V gene lost 3 bases and the J gene lost 12 bases, with 17 bases spanning the gap. CDR1 is GTSNPN and CDR2 is SVGIG in the germline V gene (reference sequence). The CDR3 is 13 amino acids. Written as DNA, the CDR3 is TGTGCCTGGAGCGGGGGGAACCCGGGGGAACTGTTTTTT. Residues: CAWSGGNPGELFF. Full variable domain (rest looked up from reference TRBV30 and TRBJ1-4): SQTIHQWPATLVQPVGSPLSLECTVEGTSNPNLYWYRQAAGRGLQLLFYSVGIGQISSEVPQNLSASRPQDRQFILSSKKLLLSDSGFYLCAWSGGNPGELFFGSGTQLSVL.

The chain joins TRBV18 to TRBJ1-6; TRBD1 might be the D (6 bases). The germline V gene has CDR1 KGHSH and CDR2 LQKENI. The CDR3 runs to 17 residues. Trimming pared 6 bases from V and 9 bases from J, leaving 24 bases between. The DNA for the CDR3 is TGTGCCAGCTCTGAGGGGGGGAACTTAATTCGAGGTTCACCCCTCCACTTT. Its protein is CASSEGGNLIRGSPLHF.

The gene calls are TRBV4-1 and TRBJ1-2, with 7 bases lining up with TRBD1. V lost 0 bases to trimming and J lost 8 bases; unmatched junction nucleotides: 9. The CDR3 covers 15 residues. Germline CDR1 MGHRA, CDR2 YSYEKL. In nucleotides, the CDR3 is TGCGCCAGCAGCCAAGACCCCACAGGGGCATGGGGCTACACCTTC. It codes for CASSQDPTGAWGYTF.

This clone was seen just once. The CDR3 is CASSSATRGHSYNEQFF. CDR3 DNA sequence: TGTGCCAGCAGCTCGGCGACTAGGGGCCACTCCTACAATGAGCAGTTCTTC. The V and J genes are TRBV13 and TRBJ2-1, with a possible D match to TRBD2 (6 bases). Germline V gives CDR1 PRHDT, CDR2 FYEKMQ (reference sequence). Trimming took off 4 bases at V and 0 bases at J, with 16 bases between the two ends. This CDR3 comprises 17 residues.

V gene TRBV18 combines with J gene TRBJ1-5; perhaps TRBD1 as D (6 bases). This CDR3 spans 14 amino acids. Germline assignment: CDR1 KGHSH and CDR2 LQKENI. Trimming took 2 bases from V and 8 from J, leaving 13 bases between them. Here the CDR3 DNA reads TGTGCCAGCTCACCAGGTGGCGGGGGCGAGCCCCAGCATTTT. Encoded protein: CASSPGGGGEPQHF.

V gene TRBV7-2 combines with J gene TRBJ1-1; TRBD1 aligns across 10 bases. Per the germline V gene, CDR1 is SGHTA and CDR2 is FQGNSA. The CDR3 loop spans 17 amino acids. The trim removed 5 bases at V and 3 bases at J, leaving 12 bases unmatched. The CDR3 nucleotides are TGTGCCAGCAGCCCGGGACAGGGGCTCATCGCGGACACTGAAGCTTTCTTT. This codes for CASSPGQGLIADTEAFF. The full variable domain, in which reference TRBV7-2 and TRBJ1-1 provide the parts outside the CDR3, is GAGVSQSPSNKVTEKGKDVELRCDPISGHTALYWYRQSLGQGLEFLIYFQGNSAPDKSGLPSDRFSAERTGGSVSTLTIQRTQQEDSAVYLCASSPGQGLIADTEAFFGQGTRLTVV.

Points on this clone: Distinct nucleotide sequences in the sample also encode this CDR3. The chain couples TRBV7-9 to TRBJ2-7; 10 bases line up with TRBD2. V lost 0 bases, J lost 2 bases, and 1 base stayed unmatched. CDR3 length equals 15 residues. Germline V gene lookup returns CDR1 SEHNR and CDR2 FQNEAQ (reference sequence). Here the CDR3 DNA reads TGTGCCAGCAGCTTAGCTAGCGGGGGGACCTACGAGCAGTACTTC. Translation gives CASSLASGGTYEQYF. Using reference TRBV7-9 and TRBJ2-7 for the parts outside the CDR3, the full variable domain is DTGVSQNPRHKITKRGQNVTFRCDPISEHNRLYWYRQTLGQGPEFLTYFQNEAQLEKSRLLSDRFSAERPKGSFSTLEIQRTEQGDSAMYLCASSLASGGTYEQYFGPGTRLTVT.

The V gene is TRBV13, the J gene TRBJ1-1; tentatively, D is TRBD1 (6 bases). V shed 2 bases and J shed 0 bases, with 7 bases lying between them. The CDR3 is made up of 14 amino acids. CDR1 and CDR2 from the germline V gene are PRHDT and FYEKMQ (reference sequence). The CDR3 nucleotides are TGTGCCAGCAGCTTACAGGGGTTGAACACTGAAGCTTTCTTT. Its translation is CASSLQGLNTEAFF. Full variable domain (remainder filled in from reference TRBV13 and TRBJ1-1): AAGVIQSPRHLIKEKRETATLKCYPIPRHDTVYWYQQGPGQDPQFLISFYEKMQSDKGSIPDRFSAQQFSDYHSELNMSSLELGDSALYFCASSLQGLNTEAFFGQGTRLTVV.